This T cell receptor beta chain derives from a study of shared clonotypes between healthy human individuals. Clones were sequenced by immunoSEQ multiplex PCR, and TCRdb holds only the in-frame ones, with some missing. The top ten hold roughly 0.15% of the sample, which has a few million clones, around 90% seen once. Study-wide findings and caveats: Non-shared clonotypes had lower generation probabilities than clonotypes shared by all four sorted-subset donors. In a few donors, about 5% of naive CD4 clonotypes appeared in common. Only blood underwent sampling, and tissue repertoires likely differ. It was anticipated that sequencing depth would influence how many clonotypes donors shared.

This clone was seen once. Its target is unknown. Germline V CDR1 and CDR2: SNHLY, FYNNEI. The CDR3 runs 14 residues. The V end was cut by 3 bases, the J end by 3 bases, with 9 bases between. The material sequenced was naive CD4+ T cells sorted from blood. Subset of the sample: CD45RA+ positively selected. This TCR came from a man in his late teens or twenties in good health. The V and J genes are TRBV2 and TRBJ2-4; possibly TRBD1 for D (5 bases). The CDR3 is CASSDRVGKNIQYF. In DNA, the CDR3 is TGTGCCAGCAGTGACAGGGTAGGCAAAAACATTCAGTACTTC.